A single sample gave rise to the 2 T cell receptor beta chains below, sequenced in a study. Adaptor-ligated barcode primers were used to amplify TRBV12-4/TRBJ1-2 clonotypes. TCRdb reprocessed the multiplex PCR reads with MiXCR, giving one entry per CDR3 protein. This table holds over 550 distinct CDR3 sequences, approximately 14% found once. Input material: naive CD4+ T cells sorted from blood. Noted subset: naive CD4+ T cells, CD4+CD45RA+CD25-. These receptors were obtained from a female donor with breast cancer.

This clonotype is categorized as large. This chain uses TRBV12-3 or TRBV12-4 with TRBJ1-2, with D unclear. The CDR3 has 14 amino acids. V lost 1 base and J lost 4, with 10 bases in between. CDR3 residues: CASSLEGISYGYTF. The CDR3 DNA sequence: TGTGCCAGCAGTTTAGAAGGGATCAGCTATGGCTACACCTTC.

This clonotype is termed medium-sized. The chain links TRBV12-3 or TRBV12-4 to TRBJ1-2, with unresolved D. The CDR3 sequence is 12 residues long. V was pared by 5 bases and J by 3 bases, with 7 bases between. As DNA, the CDR3 is TGTGCCAGCAGTAAAACACACTATGGCTACACCTTC. It translates to CASSKTHYGYTF.